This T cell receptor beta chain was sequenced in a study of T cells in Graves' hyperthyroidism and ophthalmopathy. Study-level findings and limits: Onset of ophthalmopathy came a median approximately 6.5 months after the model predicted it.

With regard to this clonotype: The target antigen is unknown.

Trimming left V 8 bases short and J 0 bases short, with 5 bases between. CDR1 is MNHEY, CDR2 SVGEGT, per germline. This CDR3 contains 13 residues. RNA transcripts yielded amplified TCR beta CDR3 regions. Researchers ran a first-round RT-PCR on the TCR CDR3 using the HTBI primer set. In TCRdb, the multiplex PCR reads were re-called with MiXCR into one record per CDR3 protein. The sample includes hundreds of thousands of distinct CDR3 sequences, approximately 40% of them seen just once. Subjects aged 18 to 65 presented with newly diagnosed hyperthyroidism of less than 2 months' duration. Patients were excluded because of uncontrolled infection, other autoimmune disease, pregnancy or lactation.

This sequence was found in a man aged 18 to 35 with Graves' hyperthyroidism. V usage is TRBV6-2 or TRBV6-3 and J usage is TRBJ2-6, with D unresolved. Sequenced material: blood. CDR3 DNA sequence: TGTGCCAGCCGTCTCTCTGGGGCCAACGTCCTGACTTTC. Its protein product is CASRLSGANVLTF.